The present entry profiles one T cell receptor beta chain with its context. The data derive from a study of cytomegalovirus exposure and HLA in healthy donors. Researchers ran the PCR with 60 Vbeta and 13 Jbeta primers. Sequencing used immunoSEQ multiplex PCR; TCRdb keeps in-frame clones, though not all of them. The table lists under 200,000 clones. This TCR came from a man aged 25 to 45 in good health and CMV-seronegative. What was sequenced was PBMCs.

The CDR3 DNA sequence: TGTGCCAGCTCACCCGGGGTAGGAAACACCATATATTTT. Its protein product is CASSPGVGNTIYF. This chain uses TRBV18 with TRBJ1-3; D ambiguous. The CDR3 totals 13 residues. Trimming took 3 bases from V and 4 from J, leaving 7 bases between them. CDR1 KGHSH and CDR2 LQKENI come from the germline V gene.